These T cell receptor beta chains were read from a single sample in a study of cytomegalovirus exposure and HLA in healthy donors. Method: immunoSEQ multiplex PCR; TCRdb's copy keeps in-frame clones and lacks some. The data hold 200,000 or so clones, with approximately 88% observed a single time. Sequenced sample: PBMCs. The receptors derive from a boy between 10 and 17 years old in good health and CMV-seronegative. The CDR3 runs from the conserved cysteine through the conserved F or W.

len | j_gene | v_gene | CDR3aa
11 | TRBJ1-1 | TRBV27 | CASSRGTEAFF
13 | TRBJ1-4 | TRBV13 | CASSLVEGGKLFF
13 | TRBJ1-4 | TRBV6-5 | CASRRGGNEKLFF
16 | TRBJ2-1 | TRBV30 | CAWRLLASGHYNEQFF
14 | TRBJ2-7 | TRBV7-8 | CASSRDSHSYEQYF
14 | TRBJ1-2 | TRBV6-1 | CASSVWRQGLDYTF
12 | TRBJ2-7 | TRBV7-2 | CASTSRTSEQYF
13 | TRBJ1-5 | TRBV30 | CAWQTDSNQPQHF
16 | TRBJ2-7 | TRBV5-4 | CASSLSSGTNIYEQYF
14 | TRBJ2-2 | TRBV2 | CASRSTGGTGELFF
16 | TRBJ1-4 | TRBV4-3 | CASSLAGGATNEKLFF
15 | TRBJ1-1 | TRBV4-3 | CASSQDWSGGTEAFF
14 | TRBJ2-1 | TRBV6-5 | CASSGLAGVGEQFF
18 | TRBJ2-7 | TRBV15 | CATSRDPSTPLDSYEQYF
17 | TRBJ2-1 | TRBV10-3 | CAISESGSGIGYNEQFF
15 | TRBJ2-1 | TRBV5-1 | CASNLLAGGPHEQFF
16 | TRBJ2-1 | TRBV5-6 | CASSYPGTSGGNEQFF
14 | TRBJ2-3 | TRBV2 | CASSYRGRLDTQYF
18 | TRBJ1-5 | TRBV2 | CASSVNPGTGRGDQPQHF
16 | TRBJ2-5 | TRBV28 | CASSLYGLAVQETQYF
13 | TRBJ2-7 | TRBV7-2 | CASSFRVGGEQYF
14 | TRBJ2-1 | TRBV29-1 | CSVDPSGSYNEQFF
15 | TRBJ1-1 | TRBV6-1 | CASSENGRGNTEAFF
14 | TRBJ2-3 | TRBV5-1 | CASSVQGLGDTQYF
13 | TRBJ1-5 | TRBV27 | CASQGTSNQPQHF
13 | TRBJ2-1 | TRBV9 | CASSARDRNEQFF
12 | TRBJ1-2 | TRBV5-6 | CASSLLKYGYTF
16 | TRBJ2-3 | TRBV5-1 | CASSLQPASGEDTQYF
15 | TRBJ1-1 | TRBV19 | CASTYRDRANTEAFF
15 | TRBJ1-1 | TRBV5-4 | CASSRVGQPRPEAFF
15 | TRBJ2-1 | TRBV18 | CASSPLPLDRQKQFF
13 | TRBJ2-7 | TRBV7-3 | CASSFTGTHEQYF
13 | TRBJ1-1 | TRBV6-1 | CASSLEVNTEAFF
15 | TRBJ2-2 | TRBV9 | CASSVVGLDTGELFF
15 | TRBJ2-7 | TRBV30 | CAWSGGGTGGYEQYF
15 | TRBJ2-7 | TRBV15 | CATSRGEDIRYEQYF
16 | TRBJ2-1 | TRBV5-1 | CASSIITVSSYNEQFF
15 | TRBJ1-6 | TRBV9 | CASSVTGVLGSPLHF
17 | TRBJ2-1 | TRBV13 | CASSLVSGRDSYNEQFF
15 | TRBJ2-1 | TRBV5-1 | CASSLVSGGANEQFF
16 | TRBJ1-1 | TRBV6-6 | CASSYSVGQRNTEAFF
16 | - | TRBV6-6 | CASKGPPWDRSYEQYF
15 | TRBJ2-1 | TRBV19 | CASSRRGREYNEQFF